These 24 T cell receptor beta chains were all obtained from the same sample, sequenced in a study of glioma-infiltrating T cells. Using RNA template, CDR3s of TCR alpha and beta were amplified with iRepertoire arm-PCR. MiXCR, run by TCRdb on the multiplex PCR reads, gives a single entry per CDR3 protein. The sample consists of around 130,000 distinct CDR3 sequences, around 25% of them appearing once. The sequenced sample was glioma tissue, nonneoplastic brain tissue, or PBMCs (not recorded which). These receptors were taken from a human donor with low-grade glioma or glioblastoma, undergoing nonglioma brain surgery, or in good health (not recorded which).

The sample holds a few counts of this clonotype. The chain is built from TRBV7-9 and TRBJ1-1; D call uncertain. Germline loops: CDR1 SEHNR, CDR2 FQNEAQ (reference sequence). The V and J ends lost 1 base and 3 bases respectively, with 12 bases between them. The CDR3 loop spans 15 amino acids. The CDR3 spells CASSLVSDLHTEAFF. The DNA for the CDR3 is TGTGCCAGCAGCTTAGTTAGTGACTTGCACACTGAAGCTTTCTTT.

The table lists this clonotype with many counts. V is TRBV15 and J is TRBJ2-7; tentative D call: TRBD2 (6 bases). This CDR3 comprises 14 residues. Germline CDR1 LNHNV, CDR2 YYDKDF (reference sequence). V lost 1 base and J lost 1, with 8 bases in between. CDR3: CATSRGGLSYEQYV. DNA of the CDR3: TGTGCCACCAGCAGAGGCGGACTATCCTACGAGCAGTACGTC.

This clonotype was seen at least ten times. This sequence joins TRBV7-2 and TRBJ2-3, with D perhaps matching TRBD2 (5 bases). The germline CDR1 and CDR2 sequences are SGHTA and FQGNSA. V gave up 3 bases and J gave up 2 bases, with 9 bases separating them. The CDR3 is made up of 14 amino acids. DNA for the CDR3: TGTGCCAGCAGCTTGAGCGGCCCCACAGATACGCAGTATTTT. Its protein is CASSLSGPTDTQYF.

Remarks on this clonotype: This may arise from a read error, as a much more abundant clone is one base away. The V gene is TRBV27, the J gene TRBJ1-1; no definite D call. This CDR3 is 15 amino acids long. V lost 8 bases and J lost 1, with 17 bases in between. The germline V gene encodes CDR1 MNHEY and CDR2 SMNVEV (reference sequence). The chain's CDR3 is CASHPCVDPNTEAFF. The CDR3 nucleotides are TGTGCCAGCCACCCCTGTGTAGACCCGAACACTGAAGCTTTCTTT.

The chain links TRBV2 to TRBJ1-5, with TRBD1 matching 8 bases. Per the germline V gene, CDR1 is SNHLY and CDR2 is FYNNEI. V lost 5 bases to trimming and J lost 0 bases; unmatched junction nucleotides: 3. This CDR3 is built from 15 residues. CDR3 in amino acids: CASSYRGISNQPQHF. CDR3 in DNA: TGTGCCAGCAGTTACAGGGGGATTAGCAATCAGCCCCAGCATTTT.

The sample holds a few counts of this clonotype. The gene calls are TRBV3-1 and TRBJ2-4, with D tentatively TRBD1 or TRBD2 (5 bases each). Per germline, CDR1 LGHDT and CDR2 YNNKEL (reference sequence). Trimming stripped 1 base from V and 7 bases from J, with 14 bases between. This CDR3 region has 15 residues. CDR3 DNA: TGTGCCAGCAGCCAAGGAGGGGCAGGAGTTAACATTCAGTACTTC. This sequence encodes CASSQGGAGVNIQYF.

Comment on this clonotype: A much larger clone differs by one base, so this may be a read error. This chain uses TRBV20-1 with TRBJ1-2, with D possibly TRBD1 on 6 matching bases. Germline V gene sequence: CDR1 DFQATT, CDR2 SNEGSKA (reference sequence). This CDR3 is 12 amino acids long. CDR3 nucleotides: TGCAGTGCTAGCGGACACGGGGGCGGCTACATCTTC. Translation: CSASGHGGGYIF.

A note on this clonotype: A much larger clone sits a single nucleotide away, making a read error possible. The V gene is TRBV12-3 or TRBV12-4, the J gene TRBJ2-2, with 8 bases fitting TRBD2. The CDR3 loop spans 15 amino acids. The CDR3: CASSFPSERGPELLF. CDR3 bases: TGTGCCAGCAGTTTCCCCTCTGAGCGGGGGCCCGAGCTGCTTTTT.

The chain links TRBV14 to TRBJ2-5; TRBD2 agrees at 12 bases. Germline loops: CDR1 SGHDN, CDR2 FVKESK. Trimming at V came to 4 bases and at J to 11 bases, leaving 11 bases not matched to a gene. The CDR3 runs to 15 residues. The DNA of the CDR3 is TGTGCCAGCAGCCTACTAGCGGGGGGATACAATGAGCAGTACTTC. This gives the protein CASSLLAGGYNEQYF.

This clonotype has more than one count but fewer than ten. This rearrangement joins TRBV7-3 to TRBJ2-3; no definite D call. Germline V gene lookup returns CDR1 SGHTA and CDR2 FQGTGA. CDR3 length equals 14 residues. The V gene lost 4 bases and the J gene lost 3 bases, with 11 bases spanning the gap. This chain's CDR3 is CASSSQDQTDTQYF. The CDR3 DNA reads TGTGCCAGCAGCTCCCAGGACCAGACAGATACGCAGTATTTT. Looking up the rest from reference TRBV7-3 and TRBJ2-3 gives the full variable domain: GAGVSQTPSNKVTEKGKYVELRCDPISGHTALYWYRQSLGQGPEFLIYFQGTGAADDSGLPNDRFFAVRPEGSVSTLKIQRTERGDSAVYLCASSSQDQTDTQYFGPGTRLTVL.

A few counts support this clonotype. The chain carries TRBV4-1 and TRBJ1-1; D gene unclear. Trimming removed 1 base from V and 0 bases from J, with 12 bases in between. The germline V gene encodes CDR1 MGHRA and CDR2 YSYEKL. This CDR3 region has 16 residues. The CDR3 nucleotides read TGCGCCAGCAGCCAAGTCCCGATGAACATGAACACTGAAGCTTTCTTT. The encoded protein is CASSQVPMNMNTEAFF.

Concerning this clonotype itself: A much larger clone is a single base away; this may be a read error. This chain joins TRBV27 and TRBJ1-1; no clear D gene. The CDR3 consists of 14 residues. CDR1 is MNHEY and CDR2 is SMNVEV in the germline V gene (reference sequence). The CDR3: CASSLGTVNTEASF. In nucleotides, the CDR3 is TGTGCCAGCAGCCTCGGCACGGTGAACACTGAAGCTTCCTTT.

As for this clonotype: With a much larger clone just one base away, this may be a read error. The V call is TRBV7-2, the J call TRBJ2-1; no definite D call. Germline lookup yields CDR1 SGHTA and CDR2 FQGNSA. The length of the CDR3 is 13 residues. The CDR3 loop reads CASSLTHTNKQFF. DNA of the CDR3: TGTGCCAGCAGCTTGACCCATACCAATAAGCAGTTCTTC. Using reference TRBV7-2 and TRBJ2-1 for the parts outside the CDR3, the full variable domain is GAGVSQSPSNKVTEKGKDVELRCDPISGHTALYWYRQSLGQGLEFLIYFQGNSAPDKSGLPSDRFSAERTGGSVSTLTIQRTQQEDSAVYLCASSLTHTNKQFFGPGTRLTVL.

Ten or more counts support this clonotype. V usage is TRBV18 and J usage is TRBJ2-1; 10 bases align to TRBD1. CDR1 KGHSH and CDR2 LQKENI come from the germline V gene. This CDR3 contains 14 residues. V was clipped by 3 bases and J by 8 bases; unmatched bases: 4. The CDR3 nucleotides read TGTGCCAGCTCACCGGGACAGGGGTTCGATGAGCAGTTCTTC. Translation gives CASSPGQGFDEQFF.

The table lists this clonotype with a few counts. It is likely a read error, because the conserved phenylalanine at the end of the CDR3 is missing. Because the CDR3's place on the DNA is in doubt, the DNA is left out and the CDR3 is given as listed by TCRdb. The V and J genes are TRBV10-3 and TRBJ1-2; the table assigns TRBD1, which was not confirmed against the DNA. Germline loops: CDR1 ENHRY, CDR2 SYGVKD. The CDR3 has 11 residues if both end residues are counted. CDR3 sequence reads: CAISGGTGWKL.

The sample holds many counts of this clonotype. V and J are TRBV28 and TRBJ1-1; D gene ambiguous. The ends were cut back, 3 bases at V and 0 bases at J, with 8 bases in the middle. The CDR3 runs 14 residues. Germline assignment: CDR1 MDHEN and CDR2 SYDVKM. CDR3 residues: CASSFFRLNTEAFF. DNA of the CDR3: TGTGCCAGCAGTTTTTTTAGATTGAACACTGAAGCTTTCTTT.

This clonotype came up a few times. This CDR3 is CASLPQGSYNEQFF. The CDR3 nucleotides are TGTGCCAGTCTTCCTCAGGGGTCCTACAATGAGCAGTTCTTC. The chain joins TRBV6-1 to TRBJ2-1, with TRBD1 as a possible D gene (6 bases). Germline CDR1 reads MNHNS; CDR2 reads SASEGT. This CDR3 is 14 amino acids long. Trimming took off 9 bases at V and 1 base at J, with 13 bases between the two ends.

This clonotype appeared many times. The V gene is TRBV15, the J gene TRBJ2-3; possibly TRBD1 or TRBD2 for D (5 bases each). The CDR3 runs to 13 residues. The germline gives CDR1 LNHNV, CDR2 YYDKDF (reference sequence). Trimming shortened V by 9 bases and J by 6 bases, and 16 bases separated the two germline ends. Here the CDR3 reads CATGQVGTDTQYF. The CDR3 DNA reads TGTGCCACGGGGCAAGTGGGGACGGATACGCAGTATTTT. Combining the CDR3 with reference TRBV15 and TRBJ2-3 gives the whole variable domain DAMVIQNPRYQVTQFGKPVTLSCSQTLNHNVMYWYQQKSSQAPKLLFHYYDKDFNNEADTPDNFQSRRPNTSFCFLDIRSPGLGDTAMYLCATGQVGTDTQYFGPGTRLTVL.

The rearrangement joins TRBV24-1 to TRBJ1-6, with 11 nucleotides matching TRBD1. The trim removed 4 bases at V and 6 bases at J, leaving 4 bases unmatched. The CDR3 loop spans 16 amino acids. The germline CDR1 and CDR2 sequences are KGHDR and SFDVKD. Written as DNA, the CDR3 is TGTGCCACCAGTGAACCCGGACAGGGGGCTAATTCACCCCTCCACTTT. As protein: CATSEPGQGANSPLHF.

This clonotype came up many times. The CDR3 region is CSASSYNEQFF. Written as DNA, the CDR3 is TGCAGTGCTAGCTCCTACAATGAGCAGTTCTTC. The chain combines TRBV20-1 with TRBJ2-1; D gene unclear. V dropped 3 bases and J dropped 0 bases, with 0 bases sitting between them. The germline V gene has CDR1 DFQATT and CDR2 SNEGSKA (reference sequence). This CDR3 is built from 11 residues.

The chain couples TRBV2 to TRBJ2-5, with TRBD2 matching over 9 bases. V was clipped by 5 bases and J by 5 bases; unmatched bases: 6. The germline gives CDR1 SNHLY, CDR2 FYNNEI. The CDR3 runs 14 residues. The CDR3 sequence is CASSRAGGVETQYF. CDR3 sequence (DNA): TGTGCCAGCAGTCGAGCGGGGGGCGTGGAGACCCAGTACTTC.

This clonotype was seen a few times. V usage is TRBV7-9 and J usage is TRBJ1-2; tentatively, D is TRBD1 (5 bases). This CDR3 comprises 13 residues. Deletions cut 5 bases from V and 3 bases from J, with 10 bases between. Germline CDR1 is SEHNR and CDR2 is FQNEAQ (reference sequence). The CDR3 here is CASSHTGDYGYTF. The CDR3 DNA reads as TGTGCCAGCAGCCACACGGGGGACTATGGCTACACCTTC.

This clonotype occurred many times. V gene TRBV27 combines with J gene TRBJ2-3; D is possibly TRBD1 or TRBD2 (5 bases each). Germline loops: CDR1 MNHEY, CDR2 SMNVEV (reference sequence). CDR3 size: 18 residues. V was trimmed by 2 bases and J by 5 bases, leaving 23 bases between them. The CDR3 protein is CASSLSMGPSRVGDTQYF. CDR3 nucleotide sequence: TGTGCCAGCAGTTTAAGTATGGGACCGTCGAGGGTAGGAGATACGCAGTATTTT.

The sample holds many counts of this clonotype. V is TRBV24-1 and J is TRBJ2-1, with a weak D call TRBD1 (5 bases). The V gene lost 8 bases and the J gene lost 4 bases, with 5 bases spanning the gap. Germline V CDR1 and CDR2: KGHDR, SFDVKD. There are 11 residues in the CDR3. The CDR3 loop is CATNRYNEQFF. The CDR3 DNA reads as TGTGCCACCAACAGGTACAATGAGCAGTTCTTC.